The 13 T cell receptor beta chains given below trace back to one sample, sequenced in a study of cytomegalovirus exposure and HLA in healthy donors listed by TCRdb under 2017. Receptor libraries were prepared by the immunoSEQ multiplex PCR assay. For the multiplex PCR, a mixture combining 60 forward primers for TCR Vbeta segments and 13 reverse primers for TCR Jbeta segments was used. TCRdb provides this immuneACCESS table in a form limited to in-frame rearrangements. Some clones are lacking; in checked studies, under half of them reflect an unresolved V gene, and why the rest are absent is not known. For this sample there are around 110,000 clones; 60% to 85% appear just once. The biggest ten clones account for roughly 2.9% of the sample. Material: PBMCs. These receptors came from a male donor in good health and CMV-seropositive.

This sequence joins TRBV25-1 and TRBJ2-1; 13 nucleotides match TRBD2. CDR3 size: 16 residues. Unmatched junction bases numbered 6, after V lost 3 bases and J lost 7 bases. Germline values: CDR1 MGHDK, CDR2 SYGVNS. CDR3 region: CASSERLAGGGNEQFF. Written as DNA, the CDR3 is TGTGCCAGCAGTGAGCGACTAGCGGGGGGAGGGAATGAGCAGTTCTTC.

V gene TRBV6-1 combines with J gene TRBJ2-3; tentatively, D is TRBD2 (7 bases). Germline CDR1 is MNHNS and CDR2 is SASEGT. The CDR3 extends over 16 amino acids. The V end lost 2 bases, the J end lost 0 bases, and 12 bases lay between the germline ends. CDR3 region: CASSEIAGASTDTQYF. CDR3 in DNA: TGTGCCAGCAGTGAAATCGCGGGGGCTAGCACAGATACGCAGTATTTT.

The chain has TRBV27 and TRBJ2-7; the match to TRBD2 covers 7 bases. V dropped 3 bases and J dropped 2; count of bases not matched to a gene: 7. This CDR3 has 15 amino acids. CDR1 MNHEY and CDR2 SMNVEV come from the germline V gene (reference sequence). The CDR3 bases are TGTGCCAGCAGTTTGGCAAGCGGGGCAACCTACGAGCAGTACTTC. It encodes CASSLASGATYEQYF.

V gene TRBV5-1 combines with J gene TRBJ1-5, with D uncertain. This CDR3 contains 14 residues. The germline CDR1 and CDR2 sequences are SGHRS and YFSETQ. The V end lost 0 bases, the J end lost 4 bases, and 8 bases lay between the germline ends. The CDR3: CASSLDSGNQPQHF. DNA of the CDR3: TGCGCCAGCAGCTTGGATTCAGGAAATCAGCCCCAGCATTTT. The variable domain in full, completed from reference TRBV5-1 and TRBJ1-5, reads KAGVTQTPRYLIKTRGQQVTLSCSPISGHRSVSWYQQTPGQGLQFLFEYFSETQRNKGNFPGRFSGRQFSNSRSEMNVSTLELGDSALYLCASSLDSGNQPQHFGDGTRLSIL.

J is TRBJ1-1 and V is TRBV4-1; maybe TRBD1 (6 bases). Deletions cut 1 base from V and 5 bases from J, with 14 bases between. Germline assignment: CDR1 MGHRA and CDR2 YSYEKL. This CDR3 has 15 residues. The CDR3 loop is CASSQAVQGWTEAFF. The CDR3 nucleotides read TGCGCCAGCAGCCAAGCCGTCCAGGGGTGGACTGAAGCTTTCTTT.

The chain joins TRBV7-9 to TRBJ2-7, with D possibly TRBD1 on 5 matching bases. This CDR3 contains 14 residues. Germline CDR1 SEHNR, CDR2 FQNEAQ (reference sequence). With 1 base removed from V and 5 bases from J, the gap between germline ends came to 12 bases. Here the CDR3 reads CASSLETQGHEQYF. The CDR3 coding sequence is TGTGCCAGCAGCTTAGAGACCCAGGGCCACGAGCAGTACTTC.

V and J are TRBV6-6 and TRBJ2-1, with a tentative D call TRBD2 (5 bases). Trimming took 6 bases from V and 4 from J, leaving 13 bases between them. CDR3 length: 14 amino acids. Germline V gene sequence: CDR1 MNHNY, CDR2 SVGAGI (reference sequence). In DNA form, the CDR3 reads TGTGCCAGCAGCCCCGCTAGCTGGTACAATGAGCAGTTCTTC. Its protein is CASSPASWYNEQFF.

Only a few counts were recorded for this clone. The rearrangement links TRBV28 to TRBJ1-4; maybe TRBD1 (6 bases). Germline values: CDR1 MDHEN, CDR2 SYDVKM. CDR3 size: 12 residues. V was shortened by 8 bases and J by 8 bases, with 12 bases between the two germline ends. In DNA, the CDR3 is TGTGCCAGCCGGGTCAGGGGAGAAAAACTGTTTTTT. It specifies CASRVRGEKLFF.

This clone was seen a handful of times. One end of the junction is discordant with germline, which a read error may explain. The genes are TRBV7-7 and TRBJ2-5; 8 nucleotides align to TRBD2. CDR1 SSHAT and CDR2 FNYEAQ come from the germline V gene (reference sequence). The CDR3 sequence is 14 residues long. CDR3 bases: TGTGCTAGCAGCCCCCCGGGAGGGGAGGAGACCCAGTACTTC. Protein sequence: CASSPPGGEETQYF.

The chain employs TRBV7-3 and TRBJ2-3; 9 nucleotides align to TRBD1. J was trimmed by 2 bases and V by 1 base; bases with no gene match: 7. Germline V gene sequence: CDR1 SGHTA, CDR2 FQGTGA. The CDR3 contains 17 residues. Here the CDR3 reads CASSLIPGQGSTDTQYF. The CDR3 nucleotides are TGTGCCAGCAGCTTAATTCCCGGACAGGGGTCCACAGATACGCAGTATTTT.

This clone was observed once. This chain uses TRBV2 with TRBJ1-3; 9 bases map to TRBD1. V lost 6 bases, J lost 2 bases, and 5 bases stayed unmatched. Germline lookup yields CDR1 SNHLY and CDR2 FYNNEI. The CDR3 loop spans 15 amino acids. The CDR3 region is CASRTGTGPGNTIYF. DNA for the CDR3: TGTGCCAGCAGAACCGGGACAGGGCCTGGAAACACCATATATTTT.

This clone occurred once. The chain combines TRBV28 with TRBJ1-2; 10 bases align to TRBD1. CDR3 length equals 14 residues. CDR1 and CDR2 from the germline V gene are MDHEN and SYDVKM. The V segment lost 7 bases and the J segment 6 bases; nucleotides outside the gene matches: 8. The DNA for the CDR3 is TGTGCCAGCACCATGGGGGACAGGGGTAATGGCTACACCTTC. Translating it yields CASTMGDRGNGYTF.

The J gene is TRBJ1-4, the V gene TRBV5-1; 7 bases line up with TRBD1. Germline lookup yields CDR1 SGHRS and CDR2 YFSETQ. V shed 0 bases and J 0 bases; nucleotides not matched to a gene: 8. The CDR3 contains 18 residues. The CDR3 DNA reads TGCGCCAGCAGCTTGGTGCAGGGGGGATCGGCAACTAATGAAAAACTGTTTTTT. As protein: CASSLVQGGSATNEKLFF.